The rows below give T cell receptor beta chains drawn from one sample of a study of blood T cell repertoires in COVID-19. Here immunoSEQ multiplex PCR was the method, and the copy in TCRdb shows in-frame clones only, minus some. The sample yields about 250,000 clones, 75% to 85% seen once. The sequencing input was PBMCs or T cells enriched from blood (not recorded which). Receptors were obtained from a woman aged 50 to 60 with acute COVID-19. Both conserved end residues are part of each CDR3. A D gene is named only where the DNA matches it firmly. Not all rows give a size; the values are once, few, many and, for expanded clones, a class.

clone_size	j_call	v_call	d_call	cdr3_nt	cdr3_aa
.	TRBJ1-1	TRBV3-1/TRBV3-2	TRBD1	TGTGCCAGCAGCCCACCAGGACAGGGGGGTACCACTGAAGCTTTCTTT	CASSPPGQGGTTEAFF
.	TRBJ2-5	TRBV5-4	TRBD2	TGTGCCAGCAGCCGTAGCGGGGGGACCCAAGAGACCCAGTACTTC	CASSRSGGTQETQYF
.	TRBJ1-4	TRBV30	.	TGTGCCTGGAGCCCTCGAGGATCTAGAGGTGAAAAACTGTTTTTT	CAWSPRGSRGEKLFF
.	TRBJ2-1	TRBV14	TRBD1	TGTGCCAGCAGCCAAGGCCTGGGGACAGGGGTGAGGAATGAGCAGTTCTTC	CASSQGLGTGVRNEQFF
.	TRBJ1-2	TRBV7-3	TRBD1	TGTGCCAGCAGCCAGGGGACACAGGGGGCGATAGGTGGCTACACCTTC	CASSQGTQGAIGGYTF
.	TRBJ2-5	TRBV15	.	TGTGCCACCAGCAGAGGGGCAGGGGATCCTTTCCAAGAGACCCAGTACTTC	CATSRGAGDPFQETQYF
few	TRBJ1-2	TRBV7-9	.	TGTGCCAGCAGCTTAGCCAGCTATGGCTACACCTTC	CASSLASYGYTF
.	TRBJ2-7	TRBV2	TRBD2	TGTGCCAGCTTGGGACTAGCGGAAAACGAGCAGTACTTC	CASLGLAENEQYF
.	TRBJ1-5	TRBV4-3	.	TGCGCCAGCAGCCTCGAGCGGTCGGGCTTGGGGCCCCAGCATTTT	CASSLERSGLGPQHF
.	TRBJ1-2	TRBV19	.	TGTGCCAGTAGTATTCACGTGGGGCAGGGATATGGCTACACCTTC	CASSIHVGQGYGYTF
.	TRBJ1-5	TRBV11-3	.	TGTGCCAGCAGCCACCCGGGGAGGTATTATCTCTTGAGCAATCAGCCCCAGCATTTT	CASSHPGRYYLLSNQPQHF
once	TRBJ1-1	TRBV5-1	TRBD1	TGCGCCAGCAGCTGGGGACAGGGGGTGAGGACTGAAGCTTTCTTT	CASSWGQGVRTEAFF
once	TRBJ1-2	TRBV2	TRBD1	TGTGCCAGCAGTGTCCAGGAGGGGGCCTATGGCTACACCTTC	CASSVQEGAYGYTF
.	TRBJ1-5	TRBV7-9	TRBD1	TGTGCCAGCAGCCCGCTGACAGGGGAGGGTCAGCCCCAGCATTTT	CASSPLTGEGQPQHF
.	TRBJ1-1	TRBV11-3	.	TGTGCCAGCAGCTTAGTATACGGGGAGAGGGCTGAAGCTTTCTTT	CASSLVYGERAEAFF
few	TRBJ2-1	TRBV10-3	TRBD2	TGTGCCATAGCGGGGTTGAACAATGAGCAGTTCTTC	CAIAGLNNEQFF
.	TRBJ2-6	TRBV7-6	.	TGTGCCAGCAGCCTAGGGGCCACCGTCTCTGGGGCCAACGTCCTGACTTTC	CASSLGATVSGANVLTF
few	TRBJ1-3	TRBV6-1	TRBD1	TGTGCCAGCAGTGCCGGGACAGGGGTAGTTGTCGGCCACACCATATATTTT	CASSAGTGVVVGHTIYF
once	TRBJ2-1	TRBV7-2	.	TGTGCCAGCCTTCCTTGGGGGGGCACGTACAATGAGCAGTTCTTC	CASLPWGGTYNEQFF
.	TRBJ1-6	TRBV15	.	TGTGCCACCAGCAGAGATCGGGGGAACCCCAGTAATTCACCCCTCCACTTT	CATSRDRGNPSNSPLHF
few	TRBJ1-2	TRBV2	.	TGTGCCAGCAGTGAAATAAACTATGGCTACACCTTC	CASSEINYGYTF
.	TRBJ1-5	TRBV6-5	.	TGTGCCAGCAACTACCCCGGTCAGCCCCAGCATTTT	CASNYPGQPQHF
.	TRBJ1-6	TRBV6-1	TRBD1	TGTGCCAGCAGTGGGAGCCTGGGACAGGGGAATTCACCCCTCCACTTT	CASSGSLGQGNSPLHF
.	TRBJ2-1	TRBV6-5	.	TGTGCCAGCACACCTACTCGGGGTGGTGAGCAGTTCTTC	CASTPTRGGEQFF
.	TRBJ2-3	TRBV30	.	TGTGCCTGGAGTGTGCTAGCTGGTACGCAGTATTTT	CAWSVLAGTQYF
.	TRBJ1-1	TRBV18	.	TGTGCCAGCTCACCACCGCCCAGGGGCACTGAAGCTTTCTTT	CASSPPPRGTEAFF
once	TRBJ2-3	TRBV6-5	TRBD2	TGTGCCAGCAGCCGGACTAGCGGGGGAGATGTTACGCAGTATTTT	CASSRTSGGDVTQYF
once	TRBJ1-3	TRBV3-1/TRBV3-2	.	TGTGCCAGCAGCCTTGCCGGGACAACTGGAAACACCATATATTTT	CASSLAGTTGNTIYF
.	TRBJ2-7	TRBV5-6	.	TGTGCCAGCAGCTTGGACTACTACTACGAGCAGTACTTC	CASSLDYYYEQYF
.	TRBJ1-6	TRBV12-3/TRBV12-4	TRBD1	TGTGCCAGCAAGGGGACAGACAGTGTGCCCCTCCACTTT	CASKGTDSVPLHF
.	TRBJ1-1	TRBV7-9	.	TGTGCCAGCAGCTTAGGAGGGGGAATGAACACTGAAGCTTTCTTT	CASSLGGGMNTEAFF
once	TRBJ1-2	TRBV6-5	.	TGTGCCAGCATCGACACGGCAGGGGTCTATGGCTACACCTTC	CASIDTAGVYGYTF
.	TRBJ2-7	TRBV19	.	TGTGCCAGTAGTCACGACTTCTTTGGCGGGTACGAGCAGTACTTC	CASSHDFFGGYEQYF
.	TRBJ2-3	TRBV5-1	.	TGCGCCAGCAGCACGAATCTAGGAACAGATACGCAGTATTTT	CASSTNLGTDTQYF
.	TRBJ1-4	TRBV5-1	.	TGCGCCAGCAGCGCGACCCACAGTGCAACTAATGAAAAACTGTTTTTT	CASSATHSATNEKLFF
.	TRBJ1-4	TRBV19	.	TGTGCCAGTAGACCAGAAGCAACTAATGAAAAACTGTTTTTT	CASRPEATNEKLFF
once	TRBJ2-4	TRBV21-1	.	TGTGCCAGCAGCAAAAACAAGCAGGTAGGCAAAAACATTCAGTACTTC	CASSKNKQVGKNIQYF
.	TRBJ2-1	TRBV7-2	.	TGTGCCAGCAGCTCAGCCTACAATGAGCAGTTCTTC	CASSSAYNEQFF
.	TRBJ1-6	TRBV19	.	TGTGCCAGTCGTATGGAGGGTTGGTCACCCCTCCACTTT	CASRMEGWSPLHF
.	TRBJ2-7	TRBV7-2	.	TGTGCCAGCAGCTTAGGGTATGGGGCCACCTACGAGCAGTACTTC	CASSLGYGATYEQYF
.	TRBJ2-3	TRBV7-3	TRBD2	TGTGCCAGCAGCCTCAGCGGGGGGGCTGCAGATACGCAGTATTTT	CASSLSGGAADTQYF
.	TRBJ2-3	TRBV24-1	TRBD1	TGTGCCACCAGTGACCGGACAGGAAACACAGATACGCAGTATTTT	CATSDRTGNTDTQYF
.	TRBJ1-5	TRBV4-1	.	TGCGCCAGCAGCCCTATATTAAATCAGCCCCAGCATTTT	CASSPILNQPQHF
.	TRBJ2-2	TRBV15	TRBD2	TGTGCCACCAGCACAGGACTAGTTTCCGGGGAGCTGTTTTTT	CATSTGLVSGELFF
few	TRBJ2-3	TRBV19	.	TGTGCCAGTAGCCCCACCCGGGACATTCGTCCAGATACGCAGTATTTT	CASSPTRDIRPDTQYF
.	TRBJ1-3	TRBV3-1/TRBV3-2	.	TGTGCCAGCAGCCAAGAACCCTCGAGCTCTGGAAACACCATATATTTT	CASSQEPSSSGNTIYF
few	TRBJ1-1	TRBV29-1	.	TGCAGCGTTGAAGGACAATTGAACACTGAAGCTTTCTTT	CSVEGQLNTEAFF
.	TRBJ1-2	TRBV9	TRBD1	TGTGCCAGCAGCGTAGACCCTATGGGGACAGGCTATGGCTACACCTTC	CASSVDPMGTGYGYTF
.	TRBJ1-1	TRBV19	TRBD1	TGTGCCAGTAGGCGACAGGGGGAGGTGAACACTGAAGCTTTCTTT	CASRRQGEVNTEAFF
.	TRBJ1-2	TRBV6-2/TRBV6-3	.	TGTGCCAGCAGTTACCCTGCGACAGGCGAAGGCTACACCTTC	CASSYPATGEGYTF
.	TRBJ1-3	TRBV5-4	TRBD1	TGTGCCAGCACCTCTCGGACAGGGGAATTGAGAAACACCATATATTTT	CASTSRTGELRNTIYF
.	TRBJ2-2	TRBV7-2	.	TGTGCCAGCAGCTTAGAAAACTTTGACACCGGGGAGCTGTTTTTT	CASSLENFDTGELFF
.	TRBJ1-2	TRBV19	TRBD1	TGTGCCAGTAGTCCGCCGGACAGGGGGCCGAATAACTATGGCTACACCTTC	CASSPPDRGPNNYGYTF
.	TRBJ2-1	TRBV6-5	.	TGTGCCAGCAGCAGCGACCACCTCCGCTACAATGAGCAGTTCTTC	CASSSDHLRYNEQFF
.	TRBJ2-7	TRBV9	.	TGTGCCAGCAGCGTCGGGGCAGGGCGGGACGGCGAGCAGTACTTC	CASSVGAGRDGEQYF